These 20 T cell receptor beta chains originate from one sample sequenced in a study of blood T cell repertoires in COVID-19 (dated by TCRdb to between 2020 and 2021). The library was obtained by the immunoSEQ multiplex PCR assay. Entries here come from immuneACCESS through TCRdb and include only in-frame sequences with V and J called. Some clones fail to appear in such tables; in the studies checked, an unresolved V gene covers under half of the shortfall, and the cause of the remainder is unknown. Here the sample has 400,000 or so clones; approximately 91% occur a single time. The ten largest make up under 2% of the sample. Material for sequencing was peripheral blood. The receptors derive from a woman aged 40 to 50 with COVID-19, enrolled during active disease.

This chain uses TRBV28 with TRBJ2-1, with TRBD2 matching over 10 bases. CDR3 length: 16 residues. Germline V lookup: CDR1 MDHEN, CDR2 SYDVKM. The ends lost 11 bases at V and 1 base at J; junction bases unmatched: 11. The CDR3 protein is CALASSGRESYNEQFF. The CDR3 nucleotides are TGTGCCCTCGCGTCTAGCGGGAGAGAATCCTACAATGAGCAGTTCTTC.

J is TRBJ1-1 and V is TRBV28; 8 nucleotides align to TRBD1. CDR3 length: 14 residues. Germline CDR1 reads MDHEN; CDR2 reads SYDVKM. V was clipped by 5 bases and J by 5 bases; unmatched bases: 7. CDR3: CASSTRQGRTEAFF. The CDR3, as DNA: TGTGCCAGCAGTACCCGACAGGGGAGGACTGAAGCTTTCTTT.

CDR3 in amino acids: CASSPFSGGDTIYF. Here the CDR3 DNA reads TGCGCCAGCAGCCCCTTTTCCGGAGGGGACACCATATATTTT. The chain has TRBV5-1 and TRBJ1-3; a possible D gene is TRBD1 (5 bases). The CDR3 sequence is 14 residues long. V was pared by 4 bases and J by 8 bases, with 16 bases between. Per the germline V gene, CDR1 is SGHRS and CDR2 is YFSETQ.

This chain uses TRBV4-2 with TRBJ2-1; D is possibly TRBD1 (6 bases). Trimming shortened V by 4 bases and J by 1 base, and 17 bases separated the two germline ends. Germline CDR1 and CDR2: LGHNA and YNFKEQ. This CDR3 region has 17 residues. The DNA for the CDR3 is TGTGCCAGCAGCCCTTCTGTAGGGACACCATCCTACAATGAGCAGTTCTTC. Amino acids: CASSPSVGTPSYNEQFF.

The CDR3, as DNA: TGTGCCAGCAGCCAGGGTCGGGCTTACGAGCAGTACTTC. Translated: CASSQGRAYEQYF. This sequence joins TRBV9 and TRBJ2-7, with D tentatively TRBD1 (5 bases). Germline CDR1 is SGDLS and CDR2 is YYNGEE. The CDR3 consists of 13 residues. V gave up 4 bases and J gave up 4 bases, with 12 bases separating them.

The chain carries TRBV5-1 and TRBJ2-7; 8 nucleotides align to TRBD1. CDR3 length: 16 amino acids. Germline V lookup: CDR1 SGHRS, CDR2 YFSETQ. The V and J ends lost 0 bases and 0 bases, in that order; junction bases with no gene match: 5. CDR3: CASSLVGDRTSYEQYF. The CDR3 DNA reads as TGCGCCAGCAGCTTGGTCGGGGACAGGACCTCCTACGAGCAGTACTTC.

V is TRBV19 and J is TRBJ1-2, with unresolved D. The germline V gene encodes CDR1 LNHDA and CDR2 SQIVND (reference sequence). Trimming stripped 2 bases from V and 4 bases from J, with 14 bases between. The CDR3 consists of 15 residues. CDR3 in DNA: TGTGCCAGTAGTATAACGAGCCCCCCCCTCTATGGCTACACCTTC. Translated: CASSITSPPLYGYTF.

This clone has only one observation. This sequence joins TRBV6-4 and TRBJ2-1, with D hard to call. Germline lookup yields CDR1 MRHNA and CDR2 SNTAGT. This CDR3 is 16 amino acids long. Trimming pared 3 bases from V and 1 base from J, leaving 13 bases between. The CDR3 sequence is CASSDQWPSSYNEQFF. In DNA, the CDR3 is TGTGCCAGCAGTGATCAATGGCCATCTTCCTACAATGAGCAGTTCTTC.

The CDR3 nucleotides read TGTGCCAGCAGCTTGGGACAACGGGACACTGAAGCTTTCTTT. Translation gives CASSLGQRDTEAFF. V usage is TRBV6-5 and J usage is TRBJ1-1; D may be TRBD1 (6 bases). The CDR3 consists of 14 residues. Germline loops: CDR1 MNHEY, CDR2 SVGAGI. The V gene lost 6 bases and the J gene lost 3 bases, with 14 bases spanning the gap.

J is TRBJ2-3 and V is TRBV3-1 (or the pseudogene TRBV3-2); 7 bases match TRBD2. With 1 base clipped from V and 3 bases from J, the junction kept 4 bases outside the gene matches. Germline CDR1 is LGHDT and CDR2 is YNNKEL (reference sequence). The CDR3 has 15 residues. The CDR3 loop reads CASSQAGGGTDTQYF. The CDR3 DNA follows: TGTGCCAGCAGCCAAGCGGGGGGAGGGACAGATACGCAGTATTTT.

The count of this clone is one. This rearrangement joins TRBV7-3 to TRBJ2-2; 9 bases line up with TRBD1. The junction had 4 bases not matched to a gene; V was cut back by 5 bases and J by 6 bases. CDR3 length: 14 amino acids. CDR1 is SGHTA, CDR2 FQGTGA, per germline. CDR3 in amino acids: CASSTGTGPGELFF. As DNA, the CDR3 is TGTGCCAGCAGCACGGGGACAGGGCCCGGGGAGCTGTTTTTT.

The chain uses TRBV7-2 and TRBJ1-3; D ambiguous. Germline CDR1 and CDR2: SGHTA and FQGNSA. Trimming removed 3 bases at V and 0 bases at J, with 9 bases between. The CDR3 length is 15 residues. CDR3 DNA: TGTGCCAGCAGCTTCCTAACGTACTCTGGAAACACCATATATTTT. Translating gives CASSFLTYSGNTIYF.

The genes are TRBV9 and TRBJ2-1, with D possibly being TRBD2 (6 bases). Germline CDR1 is SGDLS and CDR2 is YYNGEE. The CDR3 is 14 residues long. V was cut by 5 bases and J by 5 bases, with 14 bases left in between. DNA for the CDR3: TGTGCCAGCAGTCCTAGGGGACTCCACAATGAGCAGTTCTTC. Protein product: CASSPRGLHNEQFF.

The J gene is TRBJ2-5, the V gene TRBV25-1, with a tentative D call TRBD2 (6 bases). The germline V gene has CDR1 MGHDK and CDR2 SYGVNS. Trimming removed 2 bases from V and 2 bases from J, with 15 bases in between. The CDR3 has 16 residues. The chain's CDR3 is CASSEACTSRQETQYF. The CDR3 nucleotides are TGTGCCAGCAGTGAAGCCTGCACTAGCAGACAAGAGACCCAGTACTTC.

The gene calls are TRBV4-2 and TRBJ1-2; the D gene is possibly TRBD1 (6 bases). V gave up 1 base and J gave up 2 bases, with 11 bases separating them. This CDR3 region has 15 residues. The germline gives CDR1 LGHNA, CDR2 YNFKEQ. The CDR3, as DNA: TGTGCCAGCAGCCAAGTCCGCCAGGGGAACTATGGCTACACCTTC. It specifies CASSQVRQGNYGYTF.

The rearrangement links TRBV4-3 to TRBJ2-7; 10 nucleotides align to TRBD1. The V and J ends lost 0 bases and 4 bases, in that order; junction bases with no gene match: 3. Germline V lookup: CDR1 LGHNA, CDR2 YSLEER. This CDR3 contains 15 residues. The CDR3 coding sequence is TGCGCCAGCAGCCAAGAGGGACAGGGGAGGTACGAGCAGTACTTC. Residues: CASSQEGQGRYEQYF.

This chain uses TRBV7-9 with TRBJ1-1; TRBD1 matches at 7 bases. With V trimmed by 6 bases and J by 4 bases, 11 bases remained unmatched. The germline CDR1 and CDR2 sequences are SEHNR and FQNEAQ (reference sequence). This CDR3 is built from 15 residues. The CDR3 region has the DNA TGTGCCAGCAGAAATAACAGGGGTGTAGCCACTGAAGCTTTCTTT. Translation gives CASRNNRGVATEAFF. The whole variable domain, filled in from reference TRBV7-9 and TRBJ1-1, reads DTGVSQNPRHKITKRGQNVTFRCDPISEHNRLYWYRQTLGQGPEFLTYFQNEAQLEKSRLLSDRFSAERPKGSFSTLEIQRTEQGDSAMYLCASRNNRGVATEAFFGQGTRLTVV.

This clone was counted once. The V gene is TRBV24-1, the J gene TRBJ2-5; D gene uncertain. The germline V and J ends were trimmed by 5 bases and 0 bases, with 12 bases remaining between them. This CDR3 contains 15 residues. Germline loops: CDR1 KGHDR, CDR2 SFDVKD. The CDR3 DNA reads as TGTGCCACCAGTGGCCCTTCTAGGTACCAAGAGACCCAGTACTTC. It is translated as CATSGPSRYQETQYF.

The chain recombines TRBV7-9 with TRBJ1-2; D perhaps matches TRBD1 (5 bases). Germline CDR1 SEHNR, CDR2 FQNEAQ (reference sequence). There are 13 residues in the CDR3. The germline V and J ends were trimmed by 6 bases and 8 bases, with 16 bases remaining between them. CDR3 coding DNA: TGTGCCAGCAGTCGTCAGGGACTGAGGGGCTACACCTTC. As protein: CASSRQGLRGYTF.

The rearrangement uses TRBV28 and TRBJ1-2; tentative D call: TRBD1 (5 bases). The V end was cut by 5 bases, the J end by 6 bases, with 16 bases between. Germline lookup yields CDR1 MDHEN and CDR2 SYDVKM. This CDR3 has 14 residues. DNA of the CDR3: TGTGCCAGCAGTATCCCAGGGATCTCCAATGGCTACACCTTC. Protein product: CASSIPGISNGYTF.